This entry concerns a single TCR beta chain. TCRdb keeps only in-frame clones here, not all; method: immunoSEQ multiplex PCR. This table has about 69,000 clones, roughly 93% appearing once. The data stem from a study of T cell clonotyping in hematopoietic cell transplantation. The sequence was collected from a man in his forties or fifties in good health. Some clones in this sample may be carry-over from other donors' samples. Input material: peripheral blood mononuclear cells.

The CDR3 DNA is TGTGCCAGCAGTGATGGGACAGGGGATGGCTACACCTTC. Its protein is CASSDGTGDGYTF. The chain employs TRBV2 and TRBJ1-2; 10 positions match TRBD1. Germline CDR1 and CDR2: SNHLY and FYNNEI. CDR3 length: 13 residues. J was trimmed by 6 bases and V by 3 bases; bases with no gene match: 1.